This T cell receptor (beta chain) was obtained from a study of long-term antiretroviral therapy in people with HIV (dated by TCRdb to 2021 to 2024). With respect to the entire study: The earliest samples were collected roughly a decade before the 2015 WHO recommendation for immediate ART, at a time when ART was usually postponed until CD4 counts fell. A retrospective serial study tested whether changes in peripheral blood TRB repertoire composition and diversity were associated with ART initiation and durable HIV suppression. The cohort contributed roughly 200 cryopreserved PBMC samples from about 31 adults with confirmed HIV infection, collected serially over a mean of approximately 6 years (range 1-12). About 40% of the 30 participants with HIV were female. No cross-contamination during QIAcube processing was shown when test extractions of a monoclonal T-cell line were performed alongside fewer than 40 polyclonal samples.

The immunoSEQ hsTCRB v3.0 assay was used at survey level resolution to sequence the TRB variable region. A depth of roughly 40,000-50,000 T-cell genomes per sample was targeted for TRB sequencing. TRB libraries were pooled and sequenced on an Illumina MiSeq using a v3 150-cycle kit. From the authors' description of their analysis: Repertoire analysis was performed in R inside a reproducible Nextflow workflow that covered QC, data transformation and analysis. LymphoSeq2, an R package for AIRR-Seq data exploration, was used to implement custom analyses. A handful of samples that produced fewer than 5000 total TRB sequences were removed, so 150 to 200 HIV repertoires were analyzed. Among the 180 to 200 HIV repertoires that were kept, around 60 were collected before ART initiation and over 120 were collected after ART initiation. Repertoires were downsampled to 5000 TRB nucleotide sequences, with summary statistics averaged over 100 downsampling iterations. TRB sequences were retained for analysis only if CDR3 regions of at least seven amino acids were present. Two measures captured diversity: a Shannon entropy-derived clonality score and the Gini coefficient. In repertoire networks, the top 5000 CDR3 amino acid sequences were linked whenever an edit distance of one separated two sequences. GLIPH2 predicted antigen specificity groups and MHC restriction for TRB CDR3 amino acid sequences. CDR3 amino acid sequences were matched against VDJdb and McPAS-TCR to flag known CMV, EBV, HIV or tissue antigen associations. Pre-ART, post-ART and control groups were compared with Wilcoxon signed-rank tests and Holm-Bonferroni correction. Not all clones reach the TCRdb copy of this immuneACCESS table, which keeps in-frame sequences only. Checked studies attribute under half of the gap to unresolved V genes and leave the rest unexplained. V and J calls and clone size are as listed in that table; D and trimming were resolved from the DNA. The table for this sample lists approximately 17,000 clones; over 60% of them were counted only once. Of the sample, approximately 15% falls within the top ten clones.

Overall results and qualifications from the work: At every time point, the repertoire was dominated by expanded TRB clones first identified before ART initiation, although this dominance fluctuated and, in many PLHIV, declined after ART. Unsorted PBMC were profiled instead of sorted CD4+ and CD8+ T cells because pre-ART samples had limited cell numbers. CDR3 length ranges in HIV repertoires were narrower than in controls, and network structure suggested an antigen-experienced repertoire with only a slight naive shift after ART. The samples span the years 2004 to 2017, and the ART regimens used at that time may not be as effective as current regimens. No data were available on ART adherence, viral resistance or therapy changes, limiting inferences about post-ART repertoire changes. Starting ART was linked to a significant rise in TRB diversity, yet even with long-term ART the diversity remained significantly lower than in transplant donor controls. Because PBMC availability was limited, only the TCR beta chain was sequenced, with no alpha chain pairing.

Comment on this clone: Its recognized antigen is unknown. There are no base qualities to consult, and no much larger clone falls within one base.

Participants were included only if at least one PBMC sample before ART initiation and at least two post-ART samples were available. Every participant with HIV received treatment in the United States of America. Before DNA extraction, cryopreserved samples of roughly 0.9-11 million PBMC were thawed and washed. At the time of the earliest PBMC sample, participants with HIV were aged between roughly 20 and 60 years. Each participant contributed PBMC samples from 1-4 timepoints before ART initiation and 2-8 timepoints after ART initiation, with a median of 7 samples. For every participant, serial HIV viral load, CD4+ T-cell count, ART history and demographic data were obtained. Genomic DNA was extracted from unsorted PBMC with a Qiagen kit on a QIAcube, processed in batches of 12 samples. Taken from cysteine to phenylalanine, the CDR3 has 17 residues. Only the CDR3 DNA stays, 51 bases, in frame from base 1. The trim is 0 bases for V and 0 bases for J, with a gap of 13 bases between the germline ends.

This clonotype originated in a woman aged 45 to 65 with HIV. The specimen comprised unsorted PBMCs, sampled about 2.4 years before starting antiretroviral therapy. The sequence is built from TRBV5-3 and TRBJ1-5, with no D gene named confidently. TRBV5-3 is assigned to the ORF class and has an uncertain function. The bases read TGTGCCAGAAGCTTGGACCTTTACTCGCTTAGCAATCAGCCCCAGCATTTT. It is translated as CARSLDLYSLSNQPQHF.